Listed here are 28 T cell receptor beta chains from one sample, sequenced in a study of human T cells and chemical hapten exposure (dated by TCRdb to about 2021). Total RNA was extracted from unfractionated whole blood that had been collected in Tempus Blood RNA tubes. The protocol used for the library was 5' RACE. For sequencing, an Illumina MiSeq was employed. TCRdb trimmed public reads at Q25 via fastp, called clones via MiXCR and kept in-frame beta chains. Rows merge per CDR3 protein into single entries with the most common DNA and genes. Here the sample has 65,000 to 95,000 distinct CDR3 sequences; roughly 7.7% occur a single time. 2% to 2.5% of the sample belongs to the ten largest clones. The source is a male donor in good health.

V usage is TRBV7-9 and J usage is TRBJ1-1; 10 bases line up with TRBD1. In germline, CDR1 is SEHNR, CDR2 FQNEAQ (reference sequence). V dropped 5 bases and J dropped 5; count of bases not matched to a gene: 5. CDR3 length: 14 residues. CDR3 sequence reads: CASSPGQGETEAFF. The CDR3, as DNA: TGTGCCAGCAGCCCAGGACAGGGGGAAACTGAAGCTTTCTTT. Complete variable domain (other parts from reference TRBV7-9 and TRBJ1-1): DTGVSQNPRHKITKRGQNVTFRCDPISEHNRLYWYRQTLGQGPEFLTYFQNEAQLEKSRLLSDRFSAERPKGSFSTLEIQRTEQGDSAMYLCASSPGQGETEAFFGQGTRLTVV.

J is TRBJ1-1 and V is TRBV6-5; D is undetermined. CDR3 length: 12 amino acids. V was pared by 8 bases and J by 0 bases, with 7 bases between. Germline CDR1 is MNHEY and CDR2 is SVGAGI. This CDR3 reads CASQALNTEAFF. The DNA for the CDR3 is TGTGCCAGCCAGGCCCTGAACACTGAAGCTTTCTTT.

This clonotype was counted at least ten times. This chain joins TRBV6-5 and TRBJ2-5; D may be TRBD1 (6 bases). Germline V gene sequence: CDR1 MNHEY, CDR2 SVGAGI. V lost 4 bases to trimming and J lost 6 bases, with 27 bases between them. The CDR3 contains 18 residues. As DNA, the CDR3 is TGTGCCAGCAGTTTAGACGGGACACCTCTTGGATCTGGACAGACCCAGTACTTC. It yields the protein CASSLDGTPLGSGQTQYF.

This sequence joins TRBV7-9 and TRBJ2-1, with TRBD2 identical over 8 bases. Germline loops: CDR1 SEHNR, CDR2 FQNEAQ (reference sequence). The CDR3 totals 19 residues. After removal of 6 bases from V and 0 bases from J, the junction contained 16 bases not matched to a gene. CDR3 sequence: CASRLLGISGVRSYNEQFF. The CDR3 region has the DNA TGTGCCAGCAGGCTTCTCGGGATTAGCGGGGTTCGCTCCTACAATGAGCAGTTCTTC.

This clonotype was seen many times. The chain has TRBV7-9 and TRBJ2-1, with TRBD2 as a possible D gene (5 bases). The CDR3 length is 13 residues. Germline V gene sequence: CDR1 SEHNR, CDR2 FQNEAQ (reference sequence). Trimming removed 0 bases from V and 9 bases from J, with 9 bases in between. DNA for the CDR3: TGTGCCAGCAGCTTAGCTATAGAGGGTGAGCAGTTCTTC. Amino acid sequence: CASSLAIEGEQFF. Filled out from reference TRBV7-9 and TRBJ2-1, the complete variable domain reads DTGVSQNPRHKITKRGQNVTFRCDPISEHNRLYWYRQTLGQGPEFLTYFQNEAQLEKSRLLSDRFSAERPKGSFSTLEIQRTEQGDSAMYLCASSLAIEGEQFFGPGTRLTVL.

This chain joins TRBV5-4 and TRBJ1-2; 8 nucleotides match TRBD1. From germline, CDR1 is SGHNT and CDR2 YYREEE (reference sequence). The V segment lost 3 bases and the J segment 6 bases; nucleotides outside the gene matches: 4. The CDR3 has 13 amino acids. CDR3 nucleotide sequence: TGTGCCAGCAGCTCAGCAGGGGGCAATGGCTACACCTTC. This gives the protein CASSSAGGNGYTF.

This clonotype was counted ten times or more. The rearrangement uses TRBV20-1 and TRBJ2-5; 7 bases are shared with TRBD1. Germline V gene sequence: CDR1 DFQATT, CDR2 SNEGSKA (reference sequence). V dropped 4 bases and J dropped 8; count of bases not matched to a gene: 10. CDR3 length: 13 amino acids. The CDR3 sequence is CSATRQGVVTQYF. The CDR3, as DNA: TGCAGTGCTACCAGACAGGGAGTGGTCACCCAGTACTTC.

This clonotype occurred many times. The chain carries TRBV4-3 and TRBJ2-7; either TRBD1 or TRBD2 may supply D (5 bases each). CDR3 length: 15 residues. CDR1 LGHNA and CDR2 YSLEER come from the germline V gene. Trimming removed 0 bases at V and 3 bases at J, with 12 bases between. CDR3 loop: CASSQDVEGNYEQYF. As DNA, the CDR3 is TGCGCCAGCAGCCAAGATGTTGAGGGGAACTACGAGCAGTACTTC.

At least ten counts were recorded for this clonotype. The CDR3 loop is CASSPQGQKWTGELFF. Written as DNA, the CDR3 is TGTGCCAGCAGCCCCCAAGGGCAGAAGTGGACCGGGGAGCTGTTTTTT. The rearrangement joins TRBV27 to TRBJ2-2; D gene uncertain. The germline V gene encodes CDR1 MNHEY and CDR2 SMNVEV (reference sequence). The CDR3 is 16 residues long. V lost 6 bases to trimming and J lost 5 bases, with 19 bases between them.

The table lists this clonotype with a few counts. The chain employs TRBV12-3 or TRBV12-4 and TRBJ2-6; D perhaps matches TRBD2 (6 bases). The CDR3 runs to 17 residues. V shed 6 bases and J shed 0 bases, with 15 bases lying between them. This CDR3 reads CASRPWDFNSGANVLTF. The CDR3 DNA follows: TGTGCCAGCAGGCCTTGGGACTTCAACTCTGGGGCCAACGTCCTGACTTTC.

The genes are TRBV19 and TRBJ1-5; no reliable D call. The CDR3 spans 12 residues. Trimming shortened V by 5 bases and J by 2 bases, and 4 bases separated the two germline ends. Germline loops: CDR1 LNHDA, CDR2 SQIVND (reference sequence). Written as DNA, the CDR3 is TGTGCCAGTAGTCATGGCAATCAGCCCCAGCATTTT. Translating gives CASSHGNQPQHF. Full variable domain (missing parts from reference TRBV19 and TRBJ1-5): DGGITQSPKYLFRKEGQNVTLSCEQNLNHDAMYWYRQDPGQGLRLIYYSQIVNDFQKGDIAEGYSVSREKKESFPLTVTSAQKNPTAFYLCASSHGNQPQHFGDGTRLSIL.

CDR3 amino acids: CSARWGTGESGYTF. The DNA of the CDR3 is TGCAGTGCTAGGTGGGGGACAGGGGAGAGCGGCTACACCTTC. The chain is built from TRBV20-1 and TRBJ1-2, with 10 positions matching TRBD1. The CDR3 contains 14 residues. After removal of 3 bases from V and 8 bases from J, the junction contained 9 bases not matched to a gene. CDR1 is DFQATT, CDR2 SNEGSKA, per germline (reference sequence).

This clonotype has ten or more counts. This chain uses TRBV6-6 with TRBJ1-4, with D unclear. V was shortened by 5 bases and J by 8 bases, with 12 bases between the two germline ends. The CDR3 spans 13 residues. CDR1 is MNHNY, CDR2 SVGAGI, per germline (reference sequence). The CDR3 here is CASSRGLGEKLFF. The CDR3 DNA sequence: TGTGCCAGCAGTAGAGGGTTGGGGGAAAAACTGTTTTTT.

The rearrangement joins TRBV27 to TRBJ2-7, with D perhaps matching TRBD1 (5 bases). Germline CDR1 reads MNHEY; CDR2 reads SMNVEV (reference sequence). Between the trimmed V and J ends, which lost 3 bases and 6 bases, there was a span of 12 bases. This CDR3 region has 13 residues. Here the CDR3 reads CASSFVTESEQYF. In DNA form, the CDR3 reads TGTGCCAGCAGTTTCGTGACAGAGAGCGAGCAGTACTTC.

This clonotype has at least ten counts. The chain uses TRBV6-5 and TRBJ2-1; no firm D call. Germline V gene lookup returns CDR1 MNHEY and CDR2 SVGAGI. V lost 5 bases and J lost 7, with 6 bases in between. This CDR3 comprises 11 residues. CDR3 DNA: TGTGCCAGCAGTCTAGGGAATGAGCAGTTCTTC. Its protein is CASSLGNEQFF.

This clonotype was seen a few times. The chain joins TRBV12-3 or TRBV12-4 to TRBJ1-4, with D unclear. The ends were cut back, 6 bases at V and 4 bases at J, with 21 bases in the middle. The CDR3 extends over 17 amino acids. The CDR3 region has the DNA TGTGCCAGCAGGTTATTTAGCTTCACGTTCCGTAATGAAAAACTGTTTTTT. It translates to CASRLFSFTFRNEKLFF.

The V call is TRBV4-2, the J call TRBJ1-2; 8 nucleotides align to TRBD1. CDR3 length: 13 residues. Germline V gene data show CDR1 as LGHNA and CDR2 as YNFKEQ. V lost 1 base, J lost 9 bases, and 4 bases stayed unmatched. The CDR3 sequence: CASSQGRTGSYTF. CDR3 DNA sequence: TGTGCCAGCAGCCAAGGTCGGACAGGGAGCTACACCTTC.

Concerning this clonotype: A read error may explain this, as a much larger clone is one base away. Because it lacks the conserved phenylalanine or tryptophan at the end, this CDR3 is likely a read error. The chain has TRBV10-3 and TRBJ2-7; no firm D call. The CDR3 is 15 amino acids. Germline assignment: CDR1 ENHRY and CDR2 SYGVKD. Trimming removed 3 bases from V and 2 bases from J, with 14 bases in between. The CDR3 spells CAISDGGRLAYEQYY. The CDR3 DNA reads TGTGCCATCAGTGATGGTGGTAGGCTAGCCTACGAGCAGTACTAC.

The chain employs TRBV7-9 and TRBJ2-7, with D perhaps assigned TRBD1 or TRBD2 (5 bases each). CDR1 SEHNR and CDR2 FQNEAQ come from the germline V gene (reference sequence). Trimming cost V 7 bases and J 0 bases, with 22 bases left between them. The CDR3 length is 17 residues. In nucleotides, the CDR3 is TGTGCCAGCAACTCTAACCACGGGACCGGAAGCTCCTACGAGCAGTACTTC. Translated: CASNSNHGTGSSYEQYF.

The chain recombines TRBV12-3 or TRBV12-4 with TRBJ2-7, with 7 bases aligning to TRBD1. The CDR3 is 15 amino acids. The trim removed 3 bases at V and 9 bases at J, leaving 14 bases unmatched. The CDR3 DNA follows: TGTGCCAGCAGTTTGGGGGACAGAATCCTACGCGTGCAGTACTTC. Its translation is CASSLGDRILRVQYF.

The chain recombines TRBV6-5 with TRBJ1-2; D might be TRBD1 (5 bases). V was pared by 6 bases and J by 3 bases, with 11 bases between. The length of the CDR3 is 13 residues. CDR1 and CDR2 from the germline V gene are MNHEY and SVGAGI. The CDR3 bases are TGTGCCAGCAGCACAACAGGACACTATGGCTACACCTTC. Its protein product is CASSTTGHYGYTF.

This clonotype turned up a few times. This chain's CDR3 is CASSYSNRGADNSPLHF. The CDR3 DNA sequence: TGTGCCAGCAGTTACTCGAACAGGGGCGCGGATAATTCACCCCTCCACTTT. The chain carries TRBV6-5 and TRBJ1-6; TRBD1 matches 7 bases. J gave up 5 bases and V 0 bases, and 7 bases lay outside the gene matches. This CDR3 contains 17 residues. Per germline, CDR1 MNHEY and CDR2 SVGAGI.

This clonotype was seen at least ten times. The chain carries TRBV5-4 and TRBJ2-2; 14 bases are shared with TRBD2. This CDR3 contains 16 residues. Germline-derived CDR1 and CDR2 are SGHNT and YYREEE (reference sequence). V shed 3 bases and J 3 bases; nucleotides not matched to a gene: 1. The DNA for the CDR3 is TGTGCCAGCAGCTGGGGACTAGCGGGAGACACCGGGGAGCTGTTTTTT. Its protein is CASSWGLAGDTGELFF.

This clonotype has just a few counts. The DNA for the CDR3 is TGTGCCAGCGGGAGGGGGCGCGAAGATACGCAGTATTTT. As protein: CASGRGREDTQYF. The J gene is TRBJ2-3, the V gene TRBV6-1; D could derive from TRBD1 or TRBD2 (7 bases each). The germline CDR1 and CDR2 sequences are MNHNS and SASEGT. The V gene lost 8 bases and the J gene lost 5 bases, with 14 bases spanning the gap. This CDR3 spans 13 amino acids.

The CDR3 nucleotides read TGTGCCAGCAGTGAAGGTCAGCGCTCTGGAAACACCATATATTTT. Residues: CASSEGQRSGNTIYF. The genes are TRBV2 and TRBJ1-3; D uncertain. This CDR3 contains 15 residues. V shed 1 base and J shed 0 bases, with 7 bases lying between them. The germline gives CDR1 SNHLY, CDR2 FYNNEI.

Comment on this clonotype: A much larger clone lies a single base off, so this may be a read error. This rearrangement joins TRBV20-1 to TRBJ2-7, with 8 positions matching TRBD2. Germline CDR1 DFQATT, CDR2 SNEGSKA (reference sequence). The length of the CDR3 is 13 residues. CDR3 sequence reads: CSARAGASGEQYF. Written as DNA, the CDR3 is TGCAGTGCCAGAGCGGGAGCTTCCGGCGAGCAGTACTTC.

The chain combines TRBV6-2 or TRBV6-3 with TRBJ2-1; 8 positions match TRBD1. J was trimmed by 4 bases and V by 7 bases; bases with no gene match: 9. Germline V lookup: CDR1 MNHEY, CDR2 SVGEGT. The CDR3 is 15 residues long. CDR3 coding DNA: TGTGCCAGCAAAGACGGGACAGGCACTTACAATGAGCAGTTCTTC. Translating it yields CASKDGTGTYNEQFF.

The rearrangement joins TRBV6-8 to TRBJ1-5, with 7 bases identical to TRBD1. The trim removed 4 bases at V and 1 base at J, leaving 4 bases unmatched. In germline, CDR1 is MNHGY, CDR2 SAAAGT. The CDR3 length is 15 residues. The CDR3 DNA follows: TGTGCCAGCAGTTGGGACAGAAAAAGCAATCAGCCCCAGCATTTT. Translating it yields CASSWDRKSNQPQHF.